This T cell receptor (beta chain) comes out of a study of OX40 agonist ivuxolimab in advanced cancers. Study-wide context: The study reported partial responses in three patients: one hepatocellular carcinoma, two cutaneous melanoma.

The CDR3 is made up of 14 amino acids. The V end lost 2 bases, the J end lost 3 bases, and 11 bases lay between the germline ends. From germline, CDR1 is MNHEY and CDR2 SVGAGI. With regard to this clone: Its antigen is unidentified.

The assay was immunoSEQ multiplex PCR, and TCRdb's table has in-frame clones only and misses some. The sample gives approximately 70,000 clones, 77% of which show up once; 1.6% is in the top ten. Study-level points and caveats: Among the nonresponders, some also had low normalized T-cell clonal expansion.

Material: CD4+ or CD8+ T cells sorted from blood, obtained in a trial of the OX40 agonist ivuxolimab. The TCR comes from an adult with an advanced solid tumor such as melanoma, head and neck, liver or kidney cancer. The V gene is TRBV6-5, the J gene TRBJ2-7; a possible D gene is TRBD2 (6 bases). CDR3 sequence: CASSYSLTSYEQYF. CDR3 bases: TGTGCCAGCAGTTACAGCCTGACTAGCTACGAGCAGTACTTC.